The 12 T cell receptor beta chains below all came from one sample that was sequenced in a study of blood T cells in healthy people across ages. The second PCR ran about 6 to 11 cycles with a sample-barcoded 5' primer and J-beta primers. TCRdb independently ran MiXCR on the 5' RACE reads; one entry per CDR3 protein. Of around 1,500,000 distinct CDR3 sequences detected, 35% to 45% appear once; the ten largest clones hold 7.9%. The sample comprised blood. These receptors were taken from a woman under 30 in good health.

This clonotype occurred a few times. The chain employs TRBV25-1 and TRBJ2-3; D may match TRBD1 or TRBD2 (5 bases each). Trimming pared 8 bases from V and 0 bases from J, leaving 15 bases between. The CDR3 sequence is 15 residues long. The germline V gene encodes CDR1 MGHDK and CDR2 SYGVNS. The CDR3 loop is CASRLGTYSTDTQYF. The CDR3 DNA sequence: TGTGCCAGCCGGCTCGGGACGTACAGCACAGATACGCAGTATTTT. The full variable domain, with the rest looked up from reference TRBV25-1 and TRBJ2-3, is EADIYQTPRYLVIGTGKKITLECSQTMGHDKMYWYQQDPGMELHLIHYSYGVNSTEKGDLSSESTVSRIRTEHFPLTLESARPSHTSQYLCASRLGTYSTDTQYFGPGTRLTVL.

This chain joins TRBV18 and TRBJ2-1; TRBD1 is a possible D gene (6 bases). CDR3 size: 14 residues. The V gene's germline CDR1 is KGHSH and CDR2 LQKENI. Trimming removed 2 bases from V and 6 bases from J, with 11 bases in between. The CDR3 DNA sequence: TGTGCCAGCTCACCAATCCTAGGGGGCAATGAGCAGTTCTTC. Its translation is CASSPILGGNEQFF.

This clonotype has a handful of counts. The CDR3 nucleotides are TGTGCCAGCAGATCCGCTAGCGGACGGGGGGACCAAGAGACCCAGTACTTC. Amino acids: CASRSASGRGDQETQYF. The chain employs TRBV12-3 or TRBV12-4 and TRBJ2-5; TRBD2 matches at 7 bases. Trimming removed 6 bases from V and 0 bases from J; junction bases left unmatched: 13. The CDR3 consists of 17 residues.

CDR3 in DNA: TGTGCCAGCGGAGACCCACTGCGCCCCTATAATTCACCCCTCCACTTT. Amino acid sequence: CASGDPLRPYNSPLHF. This rearrangement joins TRBV6-2 or TRBV6-3 to TRBJ1-6; D call uncertain. The CDR3 is made up of 16 amino acids. Germline V gene sequence: CDR1 MNHEY, CDR2 SVGEGT. V gave up 8 bases and J gave up 2 bases, with 16 bases separating them.

The chain employs TRBV5-1 and TRBJ2-5; possibly TRBD2 for D (6 bases). V dropped 4 bases and J dropped 1 base, with 14 bases sitting between them. CDR3 length equals 15 residues. Germline CDR1 and CDR2: SGHRS and YFSETQ. This CDR3 is CASSRRRGGQETQYF. The CDR3 region has the DNA TGCGCCAGCAGCCGCCGGCGGGGCGGCCAAGAGACCCAGTACTTC. The full variable domain, its missing parts supplied by reference TRBV5-1 and TRBJ2-5, is KAGVTQTPRYLIKTRGQQVTLSCSPISGHRSVSWYQQTPGQGLQFLFEYFSETQRNKGNFPGRFSGRQFSNSRSEMNVSTLELGDSALYLCASSRRRGGQETQYFGPGTRLLVL.

In this sample, this clonotype turned up a few times. V is TRBV28 and J is TRBJ1-5; D is ambiguous. The V and J ends lost 8 bases and 6 bases respectively, with 11 bases between them. This CDR3 contains 12 residues. CDR1 is MDHEN, CDR2 SYDVKM, per germline. The CDR3 DNA sequence: TGTGCCAGCGGGAAGTACGGTCAGCCCCAGCATTTT. This encodes CASGKYGQPQHF.

This clonotype was seen at least ten times. This chain connects TRBV20-1 to TRBJ2-3; tentatively, D is TRBD1 (6 bases). Looked up from germline, CDR1 is DFQATT and CDR2 is SNEGSKA (reference sequence). CDR3 length equals 13 residues. Trimming removed 4 bases from V and 4 bases from J, with 12 bases in between. CDR3 nucleotide sequence: TGCAGTGCTATGGGTAGGACAGCAGATACGCAGTATTTT. Translating gives CSAMGRTADTQYF.

This clonotype has a single count. The chain links TRBV27 to TRBJ2-1; TRBD2 agrees at 8 bases. Near its end, the DNA agrees better with TRBJ2-7, so the J call may be wrong. The CDR3 contains 17 residues. Germline V lookup: CDR1 MNHEY, CDR2 SMNVEV (reference sequence). Written as DNA, the CDR3 is TGTGCCAGCACCCAAAGGGTCGGGGGGGTGCTGTACAATGAGCAGTACTTC. The encoded protein is CASTQRVGGVLYNEQYF.

This clonotype has more than one count but fewer than ten. The gene calls are TRBV7-2 and TRBJ1-5, with a tentative D call TRBD1 (6 bases). V was trimmed by 5 bases and J by 0 bases, leaving 17 bases between them. This CDR3 contains 17 residues. Per germline, CDR1 SGHTA and CDR2 FQGNSA. In DNA form, the CDR3 reads TGTGCCAGCAGCCGGGAGGGGGGAGCTTATAGCAATCAGCCCCAGCATTTT. Encoded protein: CASSREGGAYSNQPQHF. Full variable domain (missing parts from reference TRBV7-2 and TRBJ1-5): GAGVSQSPSNKVTEKGKDVELRCDPISGHTALYWYRQSLGQGLEFLIYFQGNSAPDKSGLPSDRFSAERTGGSVSTLTIQRTQQEDSAVYLCASSREGGAYSNQPQHFGDGTRLSIL.

The chain couples TRBV29-1 to TRBJ2-7; maybe TRBD1 (5 bases). The CDR3 contains 11 residues. Germline assignment: CDR1 SQVTM and CDR2 ANQGSEA. The ends were cut back, 4 bases at V and 4 bases at J, with 8 bases in the middle. CDR3 DNA sequence: TGCAGCGTTGTAGGGGCTTACGAGCAGTACTTC. Protein: CSVVGAYEQYF.

V and J are TRBV7-3 and TRBJ2-5; the D gene is possibly TRBD2 (5 bases). Germline CDR1 is SGHTA and CDR2 is FQGTGA. The V end lost 5 bases, the J end lost 11 bases, and 21 bases lay between the germline ends. This CDR3 spans 14 amino acids. For the CDR3, the DNA is TGTGCCAGCAGCCTAGGGTCGGGGAACAATGAGCAGTACTTC. Translating it yields CASSLGSGNNEQYF.

This clonotype was counted many times. V and J are TRBV2 and TRBJ1-2; 8 bases are a match to TRBD1. CDR1 and CDR2 (germline): SNHLY, FYNNEI. Trimming removed 9 bases from V and 10 bases from J; junction bases left unmatched: 13. This CDR3 has 13 amino acids. CDR3: CARRDRTDGVYTF. DNA for the CDR3: TGTGCCAGAAGGGACAGGACAGACGGGGTCTACACCTTC.